This TCR beta chain was documented in a study of T cells in Graves' hyperthyroidism and ophthalmopathy. Germline V lookup: CDR1 SQVTM, CDR2 ANQGSEA. V lost 2 bases to trimming and J lost 7 bases, with 12 bases between them. The CDR3 covers 12 residues. This clonotype appeared many times. Authors of the study amplified TCR beta CDR3 regions from RNA transcripts. First-round RT-PCR of the TCR CDR3 relied on the HTBI primer set. Via MiXCR, TCRdb re-called the multiplex PCR reads, giving one row per CDR3 protein. The table includes some 510,000 distinct CDR3 sequences, roughly 46% detected once. The sequence came from a woman aged 18-29 years with Graves' hyperthyroidism. V gene TRBV29-1 combines with J gene TRBJ2-7, with D hard to call. Sequencing input: peripheral blood or thyroid tissue (not recorded which). The CDR3 here is CSVESVSREQYF. CDR3 nucleotides: TGCAGCGTTGAATCGGTCTCCCGGGAGCAGTACTTC.